These 26 T cell receptor beta chains came from one sample sequenced in a study of CD8 T cells in Susac syndrome. An input of 0.5 to 1 ug of RNA was subjected to reverse transcription using random hexamers. TCRdb reprocessed the immunoSEQ multiplex PCR reads with MiXCR, giving one entry per CDR3 protein. The data contain approximately 190,000 distinct CDR3 sequences, approximately 95% of them singletons. Sequenced material: CD8+ T cells from PBMCs. These receptors were collected from a human donor with Susac syndrome.

The chain links TRBV3-1 to TRBJ1-2; D perhaps matches TRBD1 (5 bases). Trimming left V 0 bases short and J 4 bases short, with 18 bases between. This CDR3 has 17 amino acids. The V gene's germline CDR1 is LGHDT and CDR2 YNNKEL (reference sequence). CDR3 sequence reads: CASSQDDEGQGIYGYTF. The CDR3 DNA reads TGTGCCAGCAGCCAAGACGATGAGGGGCAGGGAATCTATGGCTACACCTTC.

The chain links TRBV30 to TRBJ2-5; 7 nucleotides agree with TRBD2. Germline V gives CDR1 GTSNPN, CDR2 SVGIG (reference sequence). CDR3 size: 13 residues. The junction had 6 bases not matched to a gene; V was cut back by 7 bases and J by 1 base. CDR3 in DNA: TGTGCCTCAACTCCGGGGGGCCAAGAGACCCAGTACTTC. Its translation: CASTPGGQETQYF.

The gene calls are TRBV29-1 and TRBJ2-7; D may be TRBD1 or TRBD2 (5 bases each). Germline CDR1 SQVTM, CDR2 ANQGSEA. Trimming took off 3 bases at V and 3 bases at J, with 12 bases between the two ends. The CDR3 consists of 13 residues. The CDR3 spells CSVEGEQNYEQYF. For the CDR3, the DNA is TGCAGCGTTGAGGGGGAACAAAACTACGAGCAGTACTTC.

The rearrangement uses TRBV10-3 and TRBJ2-3, with unresolved D. The CDR3 length is 12 residues. V was clipped by 0 bases and J by 4 bases, with 2 bases between them. CDR1 ENHRY and CDR2 SYGVKD come from the germline V gene. The CDR3 here is CAISESPDTQYF. The CDR3 DNA reads as TGTGCCATCAGTGAGTCGCCAGATACGCAGTATTTT.

The chain carries TRBV7-2 and TRBJ1-4; D is unresolved. Germline V gene sequence: CDR1 SGHTA, CDR2 FQGNSA. V was cut by 5 bases and J by 5 bases, with 15 bases left in between. The CDR3 is 15 amino acids. CDR3 nucleotide sequence: TGTGCCAGCAGCATGGGAGTACAGTTGAATGAAAAACTGTTTTTT. As protein: CASSMGVQLNEKLFF.

This chain links TRBV27 with TRBJ2-7; TRBD1 matches at 9 bases. The CDR3 has 17 amino acids. The germline CDR1 and CDR2 sequences are MNHEY and SMNVEV (reference sequence). The V segment lost 0 bases and the J segment 3 bases; nucleotides outside the gene matches: 9. The CDR3 nucleotides are TGTGCCAGCAGTTTATCCGGACAGGGGTCTCCAATCTACGAGCAGTACTTC. Residues: CASSLSGQGSPIYEQYF.

V and J are TRBV4-2 and TRBJ1-3; 7 bases are shared with TRBD1. J gave up 0 bases and V 2 bases, and 7 bases lay outside the gene matches. The germline CDR1 and CDR2 sequences are LGHNA and YNFKEQ. This CDR3 is built from 17 residues. The CDR3 loop reads CASSQTGTESSGNTIYF. The CDR3 nucleotides read TGTGCCAGCAGCCAAACCGGGACAGAATCCTCTGGAAACACCATATATTTT.

The chain recombines TRBV7-9 with TRBJ1-1; D gene uncertain. The germline V gene has CDR1 SEHNR and CDR2 FQNEAQ (reference sequence). The CDR3 is 15 amino acids. Between the trimmed V and J ends, which lost 5 bases and 6 bases, there was a span of 19 bases. The CDR3: CASSPPNLAGSEAFF. DNA for the CDR3: TGTGCCAGCAGCCCCCCGAATTTGGCTGGCTCTGAAGCTTTCTTT.

This clonotype was detected once. This chain links TRBV30 with TRBJ1-1; possible D gene TRBD1, 6 bases. V dropped 5 bases and J dropped 3 bases, with 13 bases sitting between them. CDR1 is GTSNPN, CDR2 SVGIG, per germline (reference sequence). CDR3 length equals 13 residues. The CDR3 reads CAWLQGFDTEAFF. The CDR3 DNA sequence: TGTGCCTGGTTACAGGGTTTTGACACTGAAGCTTTCTTT.

This clonotype occurred once. V gene TRBV9 combines with J gene TRBJ2-7; D possibly matches TRBD1 or TRBD2 (6 bases each). Trimming took off 2 bases at V and 5 bases at J, with 14 bases between the two ends. The CDR3 has 14 residues. CDR1 SGDLS and CDR2 YYNGEE come from the germline V gene. The chain's CDR3 is CASSVKGEADEQYF. The CDR3 DNA sequence: TGTGCCAGCAGCGTTAAGGGGGAGGCTGACGAGCAGTACTTC.

J is TRBJ2-7 and V is TRBV20-1, with 8 bases identical to TRBD1. After removal of 3 bases from V and 7 bases from J, the junction contained 2 bases not matched to a gene. In germline, CDR1 is DFQATT, CDR2 SNEGSKA (reference sequence). This CDR3 is built from 11 residues. The CDR3 is CSASGQGEQYF. CDR3 in DNA: TGCAGTGCTAGTGGACAGGGAGAGCAGTACTTC.

V usage is TRBV5-1 and J usage is TRBJ1-2; D is ambiguous. The CDR3 length is 16 residues. V was shortened by 2 bases and J by 4 bases, with 18 bases between the two germline ends. Germline-derived CDR1 and CDR2 are SGHRS and YFSETQ. CDR3 region: CASSFLDGREVYGYTF. For the CDR3, the DNA is TGCGCCAGCAGCTTCCTTGACGGCAGAGAAGTCTATGGCTACACCTTC.

Written as DNA, the CDR3 is TGTGCCAGCAGCGTACGGACAGGGTACAATGAGCAGTTCTTC. It encodes CASSVRTGYNEQFF. V usage is TRBV9 and J usage is TRBJ2-1; 8 bases align to TRBD1. CDR3 length equals 14 residues. Looked up from germline, CDR1 is SGDLS and CDR2 is YYNGEE. The V and J ends lost 1 base and 4 bases, in that order; junction bases with no gene match: 1.

This rearrangement joins TRBV5-8 to TRBJ1-5, with D perhaps TRBD1 (6 bases). Trimming removed 2 bases from V and 5 bases from J, with 14 bases in between. Per germline, CDR1 SGHTS and CDR2 YDEGEE. The CDR3 is 15 amino acids. CDR3 nucleotide sequence: TGTGCCAGCAGCTTTGCGCCTGGGGGCGATCAGCCCCAGCATTTT. This codes for CASSFAPGGDQPQHF.

The rearrangement links TRBV5-1 to TRBJ2-3, with 11 bases fitting TRBD2. The CDR3 contains 17 residues. J lost 2 bases, V lost 5 bases, and 10 bases had no gene match. The V gene's germline CDR1 is SGHRS and CDR2 YFSETQ. CDR3 protein: CASRDRLAGTPTDTQYF. DNA of the CDR3: TGCGCCAGCAGGGACCGACTAGCGGGGACACCCACAGATACGCAGTATTTT. The full variable domain, its missing parts supplied by reference TRBV5-1 and TRBJ2-3, is KAGVTQTPRYLIKTRGQQVTLSCSPISGHRSVSWYQQTPGQGLQFLFEYFSETQRNKGNFPGRFSGRQFSNSRSEMNVSTLELGDSALYLCASRDRLAGTPTDTQYFGPGTRLTVL.

The chain employs TRBV7-2 and TRBJ2-1; 10 positions match TRBD2. The CDR3 extends over 17 amino acids. Germline CDR1 reads SGHTA; CDR2 reads FQGNSA. V dropped 2 bases and J dropped 3; count of bases not matched to a gene: 7. Written as DNA, the CDR3 is TGTGCCAGCAGCTTAATTCCAGCGGGGGGGCTCTACAATGAGCAGTTCTTC. Translating it yields CASSLIPAGGLYNEQFF.

The chain combines TRBV4-1 with TRBJ1-1; D gene uncertain. CDR3 size: 14 residues. Looked up from germline, CDR1 is MGHRA and CDR2 is YSYEKL. Deletions cut 0 bases from V and 5 bases from J, with 10 bases between. The CDR3 region has the DNA TGCGCCAGCAGCCAAGAAAGGGTGGGAACTGAAGCTTTCTTT. Translated: CASSQERVGTEAFF.

The chain couples TRBV4-1 to TRBJ2-1; TRBD2 might be the D (6 bases). The V gene's germline CDR1 is MGHRA and CDR2 YSYEKL. Trimming removed 0 bases at V and 4 bases at J, with 13 bases between. This CDR3 is built from 16 residues. For the CDR3, the DNA is TGCGCCAGCAGCCAAGATTCCGGGAGTATATACAATGAGCAGTTCTTC. It translates to CASSQDSGSIYNEQFF.

This chain uses TRBV29-1 with TRBJ2-3, with 8 bases aligning to TRBD1. Germline V lookup: CDR1 SQVTM, CDR2 ANQGSEA. The CDR3 consists of 16 residues. The ends lost 5 bases at V and 4 bases at J; junction bases unmatched: 14. CDR3 in amino acids: CSVSLPPGQVSDTQYF. For the CDR3, the DNA is TGCAGCGTTTCCCTGCCACCGGGACAGGTTTCAGATACGCAGTATTTT.

J is TRBJ1-1 and V is TRBV7-2; D unresolved. Between the trimmed V and J ends, which lost 7 bases and 1 base, there was a span of 13 bases. Germline CDR1 and CDR2: SGHTA and FQGNSA. The CDR3 has 14 residues. This chain's CDR3 is CASTPAWGNTEAFF. Here the CDR3 DNA reads TGTGCCAGCACCCCAGCCTGGGGGAACACTGAAGCTTTCTTT. The full variable domain, in which reference TRBV7-2 and TRBJ1-1 provide the parts outside the CDR3, is GAGVSQSPSNKVTEKGKDVELRCDPISGHTALYWYRQSLGQGLEFLIYFQGNSAPDKSGLPSDRFSAERTGGSVSTLTIQRTQQEDSAVYLCASTPAWGNTEAFFGQGTRLTVV.

The genes are TRBV5-1 and TRBJ1-5, with no clear D. This CDR3 is built from 15 residues. CDR1 and CDR2 (germline): SGHRS, YFSETQ. V was clipped by 0 bases and J by 7 bases, with 14 bases between them. CDR3 DNA sequence: TGCGCCAGCAGCTTGGATGGTGGGGTTAACCAGCCCCAGCATTTT. Protein sequence: CASSLDGGVNQPQHF.

A single count supports this clonotype. The chain links TRBV23-1 to TRBJ1-5; 7 positions agree with TRBD1. TRBV23-1 is sorted into the ORF group, with uncertain function. J lost 0 bases, V lost 3 bases, and 8 bases had no gene match. The CDR3 loop spans 17 amino acids. The CDR3 here is CASSHSVGTDSNQPQHF. The CDR3 coding sequence is TGCGCCAGCAGTCATTCCGTAGGGACAGATAGCAATCAGCCCCAGCATTTT.

This rearrangement joins TRBV28 to TRBJ2-7; D is uncertain. The CDR3 is 13 residues long. Trimming left V 5 bases short and J 2 bases short, with 10 bases between. Looked up from germline, CDR1 is MDHEN and CDR2 is SYDVKM. The CDR3 loop is CASSPRSPYEQYF. The DNA of the CDR3 is TGTGCCAGCAGTCCGAGAAGCCCCTACGAGCAGTACTTC.

The chain joins TRBV3-1 to TRBJ1-6; 7 nucleotides align to TRBD1. The ends lost 1 base at V and 3 bases at J; junction bases unmatched: 6. Germline V gives CDR1 LGHDT, CDR2 YNNKEL (reference sequence). The length of the CDR3 is 17 residues. CDR3 region: CASSQVGTEDYNSPLHF. The CDR3 DNA is TGTGCCAGCAGCCAAGTTGGGACAGAAGACTATAATTCACCCCTCCACTTT.

The chain has TRBV30 and TRBJ1-1; maybe TRBD1 (5 bases). Looked up from germline, CDR1 is GTSNPN and CDR2 is SVGIG (reference sequence). With 0 bases removed from V and 7 bases from J, the gap between germline ends came to 12 bases. CDR3 length: 13 residues. The CDR3 sequence: CAWSVGAGSEAFF. The CDR3 bases are TGTGCCTGGAGTGTCGGGGCAGGGAGTGAAGCTTTCTTT.

The chain has TRBV6-1 and TRBJ1-6, with D possibly TRBD1 on 5 matching bases. CDR1 and CDR2 (germline): MNHNS, SASEGT. V lost 3 bases and J lost 7, with 13 bases in between. The CDR3 covers 15 residues. The CDR3, as DNA: TGTGCCAGCAGTGAGTCGACAGTGAAGAATTCACCCCTCCACTTT. Translated: CASSESTVKNSPLHF.